This T cell receptor beta chain originates from a study of blood T cell repertoires in COVID-19. Study overall: T cells, B-cell-depleted T cells, or PBMCs provided the cDNA or gDNA that served as material.

Profiling relied on immunoSEQ multiplex PCR, and the TCRdb table lists in-frame clones only, not all of them. The sample records about 200,000 clones, around 90% being singletons. V was trimmed by 0 bases and J by 2 bases, leaving 10 bases between them. From germline, CDR1 is MNHNY and CDR2 SVGAGI (reference sequence). The CDR3 consists of 16 residues. Sequencing was carried out using peripheral blood. The genes are TRBV6-6 and TRBJ2-2; tentatively, D is TRBD2 (5 bases). The sequence was obtained from a man aged 45-60 years with acute or convalescent COVID-19. The CDR3 region has the DNA TGTGCCAGCAGTTACTCGAGGGCTGCAAACACCGGGGAGCTGTTTTTT. Translation: CASSYSRAANTGELFF.